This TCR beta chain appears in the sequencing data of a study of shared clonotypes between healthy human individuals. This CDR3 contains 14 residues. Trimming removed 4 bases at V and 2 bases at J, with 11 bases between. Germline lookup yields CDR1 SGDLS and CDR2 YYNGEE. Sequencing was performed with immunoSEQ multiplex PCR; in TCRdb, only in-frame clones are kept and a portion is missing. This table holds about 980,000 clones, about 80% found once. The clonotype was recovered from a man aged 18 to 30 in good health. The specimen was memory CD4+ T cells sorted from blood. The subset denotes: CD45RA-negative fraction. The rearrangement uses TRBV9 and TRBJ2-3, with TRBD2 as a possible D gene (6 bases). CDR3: CASSPSVSTDTQYF. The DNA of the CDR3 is TGTGCCAGCAGCCCTAGCGTTTCCACAGATACGCAGTATTTT.